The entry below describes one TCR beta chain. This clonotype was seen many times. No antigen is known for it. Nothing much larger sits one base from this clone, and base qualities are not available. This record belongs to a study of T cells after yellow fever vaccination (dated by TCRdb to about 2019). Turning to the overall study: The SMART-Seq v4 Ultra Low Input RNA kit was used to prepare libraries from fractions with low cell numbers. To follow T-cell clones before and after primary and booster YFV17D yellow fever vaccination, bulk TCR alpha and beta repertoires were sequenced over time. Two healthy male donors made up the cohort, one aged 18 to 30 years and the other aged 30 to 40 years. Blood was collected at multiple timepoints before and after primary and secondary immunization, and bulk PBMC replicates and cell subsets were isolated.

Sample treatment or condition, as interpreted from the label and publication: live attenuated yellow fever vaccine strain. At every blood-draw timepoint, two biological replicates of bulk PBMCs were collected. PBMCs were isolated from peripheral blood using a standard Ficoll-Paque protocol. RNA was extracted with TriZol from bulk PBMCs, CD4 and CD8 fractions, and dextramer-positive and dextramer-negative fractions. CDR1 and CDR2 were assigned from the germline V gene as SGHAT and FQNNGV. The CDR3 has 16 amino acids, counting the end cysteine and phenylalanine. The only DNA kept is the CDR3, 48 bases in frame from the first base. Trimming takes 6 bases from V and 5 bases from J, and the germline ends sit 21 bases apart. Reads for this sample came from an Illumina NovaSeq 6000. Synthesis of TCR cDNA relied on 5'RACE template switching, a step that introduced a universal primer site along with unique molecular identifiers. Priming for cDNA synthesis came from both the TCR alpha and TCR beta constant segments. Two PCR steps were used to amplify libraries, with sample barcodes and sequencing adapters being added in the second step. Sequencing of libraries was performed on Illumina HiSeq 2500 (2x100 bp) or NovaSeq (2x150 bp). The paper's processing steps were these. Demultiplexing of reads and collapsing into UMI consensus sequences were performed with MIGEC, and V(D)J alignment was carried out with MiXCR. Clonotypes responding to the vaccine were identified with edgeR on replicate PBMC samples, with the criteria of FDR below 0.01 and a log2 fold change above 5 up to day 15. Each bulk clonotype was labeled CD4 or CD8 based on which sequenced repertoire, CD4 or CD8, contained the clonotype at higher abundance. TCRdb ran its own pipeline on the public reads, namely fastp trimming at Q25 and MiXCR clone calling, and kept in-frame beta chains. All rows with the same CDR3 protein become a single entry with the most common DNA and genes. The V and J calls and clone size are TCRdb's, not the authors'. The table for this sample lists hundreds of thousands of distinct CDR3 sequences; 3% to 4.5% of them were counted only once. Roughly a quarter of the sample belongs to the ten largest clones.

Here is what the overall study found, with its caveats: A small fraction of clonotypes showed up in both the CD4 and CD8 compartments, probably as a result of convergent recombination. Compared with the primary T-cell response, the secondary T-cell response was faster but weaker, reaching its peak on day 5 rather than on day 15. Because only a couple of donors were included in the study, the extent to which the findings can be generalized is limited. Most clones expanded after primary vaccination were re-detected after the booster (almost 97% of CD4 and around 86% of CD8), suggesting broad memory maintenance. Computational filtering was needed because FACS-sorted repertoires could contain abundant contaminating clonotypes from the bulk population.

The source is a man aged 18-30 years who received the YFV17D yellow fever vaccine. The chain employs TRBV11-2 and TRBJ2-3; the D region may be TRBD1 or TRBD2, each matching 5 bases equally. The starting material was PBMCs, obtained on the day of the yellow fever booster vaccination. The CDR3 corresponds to CASSPLRGRQIDTQYF. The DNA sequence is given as TGTGCCAGCAGTCCCCTCCGGGGCAGGCAAATAGATACGCAGTATTTT.